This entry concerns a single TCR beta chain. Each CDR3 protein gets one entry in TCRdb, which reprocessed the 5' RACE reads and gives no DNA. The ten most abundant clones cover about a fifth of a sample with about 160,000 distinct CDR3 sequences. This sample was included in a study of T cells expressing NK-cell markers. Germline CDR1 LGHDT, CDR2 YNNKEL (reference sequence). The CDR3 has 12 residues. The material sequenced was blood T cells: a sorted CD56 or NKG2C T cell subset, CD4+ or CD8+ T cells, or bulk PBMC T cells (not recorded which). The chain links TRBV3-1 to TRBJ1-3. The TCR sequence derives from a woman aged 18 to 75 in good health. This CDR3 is CASSGMRNTIYF.